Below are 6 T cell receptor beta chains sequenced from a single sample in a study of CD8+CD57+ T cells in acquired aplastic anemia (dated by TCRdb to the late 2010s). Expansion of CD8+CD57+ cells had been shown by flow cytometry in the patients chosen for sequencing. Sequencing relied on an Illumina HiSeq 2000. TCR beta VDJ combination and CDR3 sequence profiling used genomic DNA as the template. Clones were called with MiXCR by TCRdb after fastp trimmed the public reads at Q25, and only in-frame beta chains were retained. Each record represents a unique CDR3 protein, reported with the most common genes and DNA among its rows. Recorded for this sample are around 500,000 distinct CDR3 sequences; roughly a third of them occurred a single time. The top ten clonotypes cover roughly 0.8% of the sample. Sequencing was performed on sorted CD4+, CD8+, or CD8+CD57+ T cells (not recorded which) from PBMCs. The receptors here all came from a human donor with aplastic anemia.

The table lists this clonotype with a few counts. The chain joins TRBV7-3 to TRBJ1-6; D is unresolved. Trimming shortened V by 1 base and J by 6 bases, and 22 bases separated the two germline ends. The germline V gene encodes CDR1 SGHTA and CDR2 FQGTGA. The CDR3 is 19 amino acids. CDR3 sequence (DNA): TGTGCCAGCAGCTTAAGTCAGTTCGTGACCAGGTGGGGTAATTCACCCCTCCACTTT. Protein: CASSLSQFVTRWGNSPLHF.

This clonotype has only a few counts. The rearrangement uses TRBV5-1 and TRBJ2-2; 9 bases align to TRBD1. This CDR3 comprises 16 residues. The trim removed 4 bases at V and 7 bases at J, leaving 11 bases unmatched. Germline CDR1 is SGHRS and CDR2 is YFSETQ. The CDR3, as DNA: TGCGCCAGCAGCGCCACCGGGACAGGGCAGGACGGGGAGCTGTTTTTT. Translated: CASSATGTGQDGELFF.

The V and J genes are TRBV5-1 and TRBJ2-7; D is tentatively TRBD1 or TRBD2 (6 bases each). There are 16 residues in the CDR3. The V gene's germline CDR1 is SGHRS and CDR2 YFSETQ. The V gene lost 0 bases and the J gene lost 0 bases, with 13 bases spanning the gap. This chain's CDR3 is CASSLGSGALSYEQYF. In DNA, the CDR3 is TGCGCCAGCAGCTTGGGTTCGGGGGCCCTCTCCTACGAGCAGTACTTC.

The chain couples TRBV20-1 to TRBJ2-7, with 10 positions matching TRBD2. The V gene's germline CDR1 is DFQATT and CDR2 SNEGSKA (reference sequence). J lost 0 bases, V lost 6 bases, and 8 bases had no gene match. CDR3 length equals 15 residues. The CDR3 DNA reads TGCAGTGCCGCCCCACTAGCGGGGCCCTCCTACGAGCAGTACTTC. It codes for CSAAPLAGPSYEQYF.

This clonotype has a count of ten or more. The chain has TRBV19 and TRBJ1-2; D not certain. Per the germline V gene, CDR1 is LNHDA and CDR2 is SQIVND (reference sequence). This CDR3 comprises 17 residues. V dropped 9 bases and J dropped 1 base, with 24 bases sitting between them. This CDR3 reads CARYQEGRDGDNYGYTF. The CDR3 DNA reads TGTGCCAGATACCAAGAAGGCCGGGATGGGGATAACTATGGCTACACCTTC.

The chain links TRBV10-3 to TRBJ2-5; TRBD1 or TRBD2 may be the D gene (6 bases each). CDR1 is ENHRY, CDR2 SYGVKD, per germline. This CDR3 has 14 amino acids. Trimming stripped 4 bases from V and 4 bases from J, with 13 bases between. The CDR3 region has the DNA TGTGCCATCAGTGCCAGGGGAGGACGAGAGACCCAGTACTTC. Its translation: CAISARGGRETQYF.